A selection of T cell receptor beta chains follows, all from one sample in a study of blood T cells in healthy people across ages. TCRdb re-called the 5' RACE reads with MiXCR, one entry per CDR3 protein. The table has some 1.7 million distinct CDR3 sequences, roughly 27% seen once; the top ten hold around 7.7%. Sample: blood. The receptors were gathered from a woman in her thirties in good health. Both conserved end residues are part of each CDR3.

V gene | CDR3 length | CDR3 protein
TRBV4-1 | 17 | CASSQDLEEGPYYGYTF
TRBV12-5 | 14 | CASGLGGRTDTQYF
TRBV12-3/TRBV12-4 | 16 | CASSPGGHTYQETQYF
TRBV6-6 | 14 | CASTLGSPPYEQYF
TRBV29-1 | 15 | CSVLPPQGTQETQYF
TRBV19 | 15 | CASSIDVATDNEQFF
TRBV9 | 16 | CASSGTSGGAPDTQYF
TRBV29-1 | 12 | CSVEGVSGELFF
TRBV18 | 15 | CASSAGTNSNEKLFF
TRBV20-1 | 14 | CSASEAGMGEKLFF
TRBV4-3 | 15 | CASSRKTGGEGEQYF
TRBV10-3 | 15 | CAISESTSGADTQYF
TRBV7-2 | 14 | CASSLDPARETQYF
TRBV7-2 | 15 | CASSLEGTSGRVPYF
TRBV2 | 14 | CASSGAGRISEAFF
TRBV29-1 | 16 | CSVNLGPSSSYNEQFF
TRBV12-3/TRBV12-4 | 14 | CASSPPASKNTQYF
TRBV6-5 | 14 | CASSSSGPQETQYF
TRBV20-1 | 15 | CSARGKRGVEETQYF
TRBV7-2 | 15 | CASSARRQVQETQYF
TRBV29-1 | 13 | CSVEGLAANEQFF
TRBV27 | 15 | CASSPTRSGADEQFF
TRBV5-4 | 15 | CASSSKQALGTEAFF
TRBV7-2 | 13 | CASSLGQDETQYF
TRBV15 | 14 | CATSREDRDNEQFF
TRBV10-3 | 14 | CAIGTSMGADTQYF
TRBV28 | 11 | CASRSNYGYTF
TRBV20-1 | 14 | CSARDPGSSMRAFF
TRBV11-2 | 13 | CASSLQPNNEQFF
TRBV30 | 12 | CAWSPGTGELFF
TRBV20-1 | 15 | CSATGQGGMQETQYF
TRBV10-3 | 14 | CAISETETNYGYTF
TRBV7-2 | 11 | CASSLGGGQYF
TRBV7-8 | 14 | CASSLDGLTGATYF
TRBV3-1 | 15 | CASSPLTSGGYEQYF
TRBV7-9 | 14 | CASSSRQENYGYTF
TRBV6-5 | 13 | CASNQQGTDTQYF
TRBV29-1 | 13 | CSAAGYLGGEQFF
TRBV18 | 15 | CASSTFGQGLDTQYF
TRBV5-1 | 14 | CASRRSEGRDEQYF
TRBV5-1 | 14 | CASSVRDICDGYTF
TRBV7-2 | 13 | CASSFNPSYEQYF
TRBV10-3 | 14 | CASGGEGSGDTQYF
TRBV6-5 | 15 | CASSSYGGKSGGYTF
TRBV20-1 | 14 | CSVRWGGGAGEQFF
TRBV9 | 19 | CASSVVPRSKTGVNQPQHF